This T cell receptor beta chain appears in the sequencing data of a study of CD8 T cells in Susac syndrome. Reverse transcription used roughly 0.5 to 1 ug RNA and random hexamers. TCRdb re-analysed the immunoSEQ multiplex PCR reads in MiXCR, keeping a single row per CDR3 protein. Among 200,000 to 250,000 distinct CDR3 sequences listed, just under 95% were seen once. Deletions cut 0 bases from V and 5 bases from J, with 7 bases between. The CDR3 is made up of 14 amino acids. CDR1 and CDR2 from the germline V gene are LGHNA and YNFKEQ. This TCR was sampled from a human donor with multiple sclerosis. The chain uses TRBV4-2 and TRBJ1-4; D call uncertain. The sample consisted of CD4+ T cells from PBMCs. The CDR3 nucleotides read TGTGCCAGCAGCCAAGAGGCCAGGAATGAAAAACTGTTTTTT. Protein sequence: CASSQEARNEKLFF.